These 31 T cell receptor beta chains share one sample of origin, sequenced in a study of T cells in Graves' hyperthyroidism and ophthalmopathy. Using RNA transcripts as the source, TCR beta CDR3 regions were amplified. First-round RT-PCR with HTBI primers amplified the TCR CDR3 region. A single record per CDR3 protein comes from TCRdb applying MiXCR to the multiplex PCR reads. The sample has 200,000 or so distinct CDR3 sequences; around 17% are singletons. Sequenced: blood. Source of these receptors: a woman between 45 and 65 years old with Graves' hyperthyroidism.

This clonotype was seen a handful of times. This chain uses TRBV18 with TRBJ1-1; D is perhaps TRBD1 (5 bases). This CDR3 has 13 residues. The germline V gene has CDR1 KGHSH and CDR2 LQKENI. Trimming removed 4 bases at V and 1 base at J, with 7 bases between. This CDR3 is CASSQTENTEAFF. DNA for the CDR3: TGTGCCAGCTCACAGACAGAGAACACTGAAGCTTTCTTT.

The chain links TRBV20-1 to TRBJ2-2, with 10 bases aligning to TRBD2. The CDR3 has 14 amino acids. V lost 6 bases and J lost 5; bases outside the gene matches: 6. The germline CDR1 and CDR2 sequences are DFQATT and SNEGSKA (reference sequence). CDR3 DNA sequence: TGCAGTGCAAAACTAGCGGGGATGACCGGGGAGCTGTTTTTT. This encodes CSAKLAGMTGELFF.

This clonotype was seen ten or more times. At one of its ends the junction is not consistent with the germline gene, which may arise from a read error. This chain uses TRBV5-1 with TRBJ1-5, with a possible D match to TRBD1 (6 bases). The CDR3 runs to 15 residues. Germline V gene data show CDR1 as SGHRS and CDR2 as YFSETQ. The chain's CDR3 is CASSLAGVGNQPQHF. Written as DNA, the CDR3 is TGTGCCAGCAGTTTAGCAGGGGTGGGCAATCAGCCCCAGCATTTT.

The genes are TRBV10-2 and TRBJ1-6; a possible D gene is TRBD1 (5 bases). This CDR3 has 17 residues. V dropped 2 bases and J dropped 0 bases, with 11 bases sitting between them. The germline V gene encodes CDR1 WSHSY and CDR2 SAAADI. CDR3 in DNA: TGCGCCAGCAGTGAGGGGGGGGGTGGCTCCTATAATTCACCCCTCCACTTT. Protein sequence: CASSEGGGGSYNSPLHF.

This clonotype has a count of ten or more. This rearrangement joins TRBV5-6 to TRBJ1-5; D is unclear. Trimming took off 2 bases at V and 2 bases at J, with 8 bases between the two ends. CDR3 size: 14 residues. Germline V gives CDR1 SGHDT, CDR2 YYEEEE. The CDR3 DNA reads TGTGCCAGCAGCTTTCGGACGGGCAATCAGCCCCAGCATTTT. Translated: CASSFRTGNQPQHF.

This clonotype was seen repeatedly, ten times or more. V and J are TRBV6-1 and TRBJ2-2, with TRBD2 matching 8 bases. Germline V gene sequence: CDR1 MNHNS, CDR2 SASEGT. The CDR3 length is 17 residues. Trimming at V came to 10 bases and at J to 4 bases, leaving 17 bases not matched to a gene. For the CDR3, the DNA is TGTGCCACCTCCCCCCCAGCGGGAGAGGGAATCACCGGGGAGCTGTTTTTT. Encoded protein: CATSPPAGEGITGELFF.

This clonotype was observed many times. The genes are TRBV27 and TRBJ2-5, with 10 bases fitting TRBD2. Germline trimming cut 5 bases from V and 4 bases from J; bases unmatched to any gene: 22. Looked up from germline, CDR1 is MNHEY and CDR2 is SMNVEV (reference sequence). The CDR3 runs to 20 residues. The CDR3 is CASSPPPRSGRAPGRETQYF. The CDR3 bases are TGTGCCAGCAGTCCACCCCCCCGGAGCGGGAGGGCCCCAGGAAGAGAGACCCAGTACTTC.

Regarding this clonotype: The germline gene is not matched at one end of the junction; a read error may be the cause. This rearrangement joins TRBV20-1 to TRBJ2-1; tentative D call: TRBD2 (5 bases). CDR1 and CDR2 from the germline V gene are DFQATT and SNEGSKA (reference sequence). This CDR3 spans 13 amino acids. CDR3 nucleotide sequence: TGCAGTGCCAGAGGGAGATCCTACAATGAGCAGTTCTTC. It is translated as CSARGRSYNEQFF.

This clonotype has ten or more counts. The rearrangement links TRBV7-2 to TRBJ1-1; D uncertain. The V end was cut by 5 bases, the J end by 4 bases, with 8 bases between. The CDR3 is 12 amino acids. Germline CDR1 SGHTA, CDR2 FQGNSA. DNA of the CDR3: TGTGCCAGCAGCCGTGGGTTCACTGAAGCTTTCTTT. Its protein product is CASSRGFTEAFF.

In the case of this clonotype: This may stem from a read error, because a much larger clone lies one nucleotide away. The conserved phenylalanine or tryptophan normally closing the CDR3 is absent here, so this likely arose from a read error. The CDR3 reads CASSKDRLLNTEAFC. The CDR3, as DNA: TGTGCCAGCAGTAAGGACAGGCTGTTGAACACTGAAGCTTTCTGT. The gene calls are TRBV2 and TRBJ1-1, with 7 positions matching TRBD1. The V segment lost 5 bases and the J segment 0 bases; nucleotides outside the gene matches: 6. Germline CDR1 and CDR2: SNHLY and FYNNEI. This CDR3 is 15 amino acids long.

Of note for this clonotype: Possible read error: a much larger clone is one base away. J is TRBJ2-7 and V is TRBV13, with TRBD1 as a possible D gene (8 bases). The end of the DNA is better explained by TRBJ2-1, so the J call may be wrong. The CDR3 is made up of 16 amino acids. The germline gives CDR1 PRHDT, CDR2 FYEKMQ (reference sequence). In nucleotides, the CDR3 is TGTGCCAGCAGCATCCAGGGGGCTAGCGGAAGTTACGAGCAGTTCTTC. Amino acids: CASSIQGASGSYEQFF.

This chain links TRBV6-1 with TRBJ1-1; TRBD1 might be the D (5 bases). V dropped 6 bases and J dropped 2 bases, with 7 bases sitting between them. The CDR3 consists of 12 residues. Germline CDR1 MNHNS, CDR2 SASEGT. Here the CDR3 DNA reads TGTGCCAGCAGGCAGGGAAACACTGAAGCTTTCTTT. As protein: CASRQGNTEAFF.

This clonotype was detected many times. V gene TRBV20-1 combines with J gene TRBJ1-5; no clear D. V lost 1 base, J lost 4 bases, and 8 bases lay in between. CDR1 is DFQATT, CDR2 SNEGSKA, per germline (reference sequence). This CDR3 is built from 13 residues. The CDR3 nucleotides read TGCAGTGCTAGAGGGACTTTGAATCAGCCCCAGCATTTT. Encoded protein: CSARGTLNQPQHF.

The chain joins TRBV19 to TRBJ2-7; 8 positions match TRBD1. Germline CDR1 reads LNHDA; CDR2 reads SQIVND (reference sequence). Germline trimming cut 4 bases from V and 6 bases from J; bases unmatched to any gene: 8. The CDR3 is 14 residues long. CDR3 DNA sequence: TGTGCCAGTAGTAAAAACAGGGGGTTGAGCGAGCAGTACTTC. Its translation: CASSKNRGLSEQYF.

This clonotype was picked up many times. The chain couples TRBV27 to TRBJ1-5; D is ambiguous. V was cut by 3 bases and J by 4 bases, with 7 bases left in between. The CDR3 consists of 13 residues. Germline CDR1 is MNHEY and CDR2 is SMNVEV (reference sequence). CDR3 loop: CASSLGKNQPQHF. CDR3 in DNA: TGTGCCAGCAGTTTGGGCAAGAATCAGCCCCAGCATTTT.

This clonotype was counted many times. The chain links TRBV11-3 to TRBJ2-5; TRBD2 matches at 13 bases. Germline assignment: CDR1 SGHNT and CDR2 YENEEA. The trim removed 1 base at V and 0 bases at J, leaving 2 bases unmatched. The CDR3 has 17 residues. In DNA form, the CDR3 reads TGTGCCAGCAGCTTAGGGGGACTAGCGGGAAACCAAGAGACCCAGTACTTC. Translated, it gives CASSLGGLAGNQETQYF.

The chain has TRBV20-1 and TRBJ1-1, with D tentatively TRBD1 (5 bases). V gave up 6 bases and J gave up 2 bases, with 19 bases separating them. The CDR3 is 15 amino acids. CDR1 and CDR2 from the germline V gene are DFQATT and SNEGSKA (reference sequence). CDR3 sequence reads: CSAMGLLTDNTEAFF. The CDR3 bases are TGCAGTGCCATGGGACTACTAACCGACAACACTGAAGCTTTCTTT.

This clonotype was counted many times. This chain links TRBV3-1 with TRBJ1-5, with a possible D match to TRBD1 (6 bases). This CDR3 region has 14 residues. V was cut by 4 bases and J by 5 bases, with 12 bases left in between. The V gene's germline CDR1 is LGHDT and CDR2 YNNKEL (reference sequence). The CDR3 nucleotides are TGTGCCAGCAGCCCAGGACAGATAGATCAGCCCCAGCATTTT. It specifies CASSPGQIDQPQHF. Using reference TRBV3-1 and TRBJ1-5 for the parts outside the CDR3, the full variable domain is DTAVSQTPKYLVTQMGNDKSIKCEQNLGHDTMYWYKQDSKKFLKIMFSYNNKELIINETVPNRFSPKSPDKAHLNLHINSLELGDSAVYFCASSPGQIDQPQHFGDGTRLSIL.

This clonotype was observed many times. This chain joins TRBV4-1 and TRBJ2-3; 9 nucleotides match TRBD1. J lost 6 bases, V lost 0 bases, and 7 bases had no gene match. The CDR3 runs to 16 residues. The germline CDR1 and CDR2 sequences are MGHRA and YSYEKL. CDR3 sequence: CASSQDPGTGYDTQYF. In DNA form, the CDR3 reads TGCGCCAGCAGCCAAGACCCCGGGACAGGGTATGATACGCAGTATTTT.

The genes are TRBV7-9 and TRBJ2-1; 8 nucleotides match TRBD2. Germline V gene lookup returns CDR1 SEHNR and CDR2 FQNEAQ (reference sequence). V trimming: 7 bases; J trimming: 10 bases; junction bases outside the gene matches: 18. The CDR3 consists of 16 residues. CDR3 loop: CASILDGAGGFGEQFF. CDR3 DNA: TGTGCCAGCATACTAGACGGGGCGGGAGGATTTGGCGAGCAGTTCTTC.

With respect to this clonotype: It may be a read error: a sequence one base away is much more abundant. The CDR3 reads CASTLGGEQYF. The CDR3 coding sequence is TGTGCCAGCACCCTTGGCGGGGAGCAGTACTTC. The chain is built from TRBV12-3 or TRBV12-4 and TRBJ2-7; D may be TRBD2 (5 bases). The CDR3 sequence is 11 residues long. Trimming stripped 7 bases from V and 7 bases from J, with 11 bases between.

The chain is built from TRBV27 and TRBJ2-1, with 9 bases matching TRBD1. Germline values: CDR1 MNHEY, CDR2 SMNVEV (reference sequence). This CDR3 has 18 amino acids. The V and J ends lost 5 bases and 6 bases, in that order; junction bases with no gene match: 17. The CDR3 DNA reads TGTGCCAGCAGTCCCGGGACAGGGCGATCTATCTCGGTCAATGAGCAGTTCTTC. Protein: CASSPGTGRSISVNEQFF.

This clonotype has only a few counts. CDR3 protein: CSASFRGNQPQHF. The CDR3 DNA is TGCAGTGCTAGCTTTAGGGGGAATCAGCCCCAGCATTTT. The chain employs TRBV20-1 and TRBJ1-5, with a tentative D call TRBD1 (6 bases). The CDR3 length is 13 residues. Trimming shortened V by 3 bases and J by 4 bases, and 10 bases separated the two germline ends. Germline CDR1 and CDR2: DFQATT and SNEGSKA (reference sequence).

This clonotype turned up a few times. V is TRBV6-1 and J is TRBJ1-3, with no clear D. Trimming pared 10 bases from V and 0 bases from J, leaving 7 bases between. Germline V CDR1 and CDR2: MNHNS, SASEGT. The CDR3 has 12 amino acids. As DNA, the CDR3 is TGTGCCACCCAGAGCTCTGGAAACACCATATATTTT. Protein: CATQSSGNTIYF.

This clonotype was seen many times. The chain links TRBV20-1 to TRBJ2-1; 13 bases agree with TRBD2. Germline V gives CDR1 DFQATT, CDR2 SNEGSKA (reference sequence). Trimming removed 6 bases from V and 8 bases from J; junction bases left unmatched: 10. This CDR3 contains 15 residues. CDR3 in DNA: TGCAGTGCGAGTTTAAGGACTAGCGGGAGATATGAGCAGTTCTTC. The encoded protein is CSASLRTSGRYEQFF.

The genes are TRBV6-1 and TRBJ2-3; perhaps D is TRBD1 or TRBD2 (5 bases each). CDR1 MNHNS and CDR2 SASEGT come from the germline V gene. V lost 4 bases, J lost 7 bases, and 15 bases lay in between. This CDR3 is 14 amino acids long. The CDR3 bases are TGTGCCAGCAGTGCCGGGACCCTCAGTTATACGCAGTATTTT. It codes for CASSAGTLSYTQYF.

This clonotype was seen only a few times. The chain links TRBV29-1 to TRBJ1-5, with 10 positions matching TRBD1. The CDR3 totals 13 residues. Germline CDR1 SQVTM, CDR2 ANQGSEA. V was clipped by 6 bases and J by 6 bases; unmatched bases: 5. The CDR3, as DNA: TGCAGCGTCGGACAGGGGGTTGGTCAGCCCCAGCATTTT. Amino acid sequence: CSVGQGVGQPQHF.

This clonotype came up many times. The chain combines TRBV12-3 or TRBV12-4 with TRBJ1-1; D remains ambiguous. The length of the CDR3 is 13 residues. Trimming took off 3 bases at V and 1 base at J, with 6 bases between the two ends. The CDR3 region has the DNA TGTGCCAGCAGTTTTTGGGAGAACACTGAAGCTTTCTTT. Amino acid sequence: CASSFWENTEAFF.

This clonotype has ten or more counts. The chain joins TRBV6-6 to TRBJ2-3; the D gene is possibly TRBD1 (6 bases). Between the trimmed V and J ends, which lost 0 bases and 2 bases, there was a span of 9 bases. The CDR3 is 15 amino acids. Germline V gene sequence: CDR1 MNHNY, CDR2 SVGAGI (reference sequence). The DNA of the CDR3 is TGTGCCAGCAGTTACTCAGGGGGTTACACAGATACGCAGTATTTT. Translation: CASSYSGGYTDTQYF.

This clonotype was recorded many times. This chain links TRBV7-9 with TRBJ2-1, with D possibly being TRBD1 (5 bases). This CDR3 has 16 amino acids. CDR1 is SEHNR and CDR2 is FQNEAQ in the germline V gene (reference sequence). V lost 5 bases to trimming and J lost 0 bases, with 14 bases between them. The CDR3 bases are TGTGCCAGCAGCCCCTCTGGACACAACTCCTACAATGAGCAGTTCTTC. The encoded protein is CASSPSGHNSYNEQFF.

The CDR3 DNA follows: TGTGCCACCAGTAGGACTAGCGGTGCAGATACGCAGTATTTT. Residues: CATSRTSGADTQYF. V usage is TRBV24-1 and J usage is TRBJ2-3; 10 bases match TRBD2. The CDR3 is 14 residues long. V gave up 6 bases and J gave up 4 bases; unmatched junction bases: 3. The germline V gene encodes CDR1 KGHDR and CDR2 SFDVKD.